This section outlines one T cell receptor (beta chain) sequence together with its context. Genomic DNA acted as the template from which TCR beta VDJ combination and CDR3 sequence profiling were carried out. In TCRdb, the reads were re-called with MiXCR into one record per CDR3 protein. The table includes about 180,000 distinct CDR3 sequences, 50% to 65% detected once. The CDR3 consists of 14 residues. Germline trimming cut 5 bases from V and 1 base from J; bases unmatched to any gene: 4. CDR1 is ENHRY, CDR2 SYGVKD, per germline. The data originate from a study of CD8+CD57+ T cells in acquired aplastic anemia. All sequencing subjects had displayed CD8+CD57+ cell expansion on flow cytometry.

The receptor comes from a human donor with aplastic anemia. The V call is TRBV10-3, the J call TRBJ1-1, with 7 positions matching TRBD1. Input material: sorted CD4+, CD8+, or CD8+CD57+ T cells (not recorded which) from PBMCs. This CDR3 is CAISFTGENTEAFF. The CDR3 bases are TGTGCCATCAGTTTCACAGGGGAGAACACTGAAGCTTTCTTT.